This entry is about one T cell receptor beta chain. What it binds is unknown. This sequence may be a read error, since a much larger clone differs from it by one base. This entry belongs to a study of T cell repertoires in cytomegalovirus infection. Turning to the study itself: In public TCR beta signatures, there were indications of both CMV infection and matching HLA type.

Per the germline V gene, CDR1 is DFQATT and CDR2 is SNEGSKA (reference sequence). This CDR3 contains 17 residues. A single record per CDR3 protein comes from TCRdb applying MiXCR to the reads. The top ten hold roughly three fifths of the sample, which has roughly 220,000 distinct CDR3 sequences, 35% to 40% seen once. The J gene is TRBJ2-5, the V gene TRBV20-1; 11 nucleotides align to TRBD2. Material: CD8+ T cells from cultured PBMCs, obtained from culture after CMV antigen stimulation. The TCR comes from a human donor in good health (CMV status not recorded). Some clones in this sample may be carry-over from other donors' samples. The CDR3 bases are TGCAGTGCGGACCGGACTAGCGGGTACGATACGCAAGAGACCAAGTACTTC. Its translation: CSADRTSGYDTQETKYF.